This entry lists 18 T cell receptor beta chains sequenced from one sample in a study of OX40 agonist ivuxolimab in advanced cancers. TCRdb keeps only in-frame clones here, not all; method: immunoSEQ multiplex PCR. The data show 25,000 to 30,000 clones, with about nine tenths seen just once and just under 9.5% held by the top ten. The material was CD4+ or CD8+ T cells sorted from blood, obtained in a trial of the OX40 agonist ivuxolimab. These receptors were taken from an adult with an advanced solid tumor such as melanoma, head and neck, liver or kidney cancer.

V usage is TRBV25-1 and J usage is TRBJ1-4, with unresolved D. Germline assignment: CDR1 MGHDK and CDR2 SYGVNS. CDR3 length: 16 residues. V was shortened by 1 base and J by 8 bases, with 17 bases between the two germline ends. CDR3 residues: CASSEWHRGSGEKLFF. In DNA form, the CDR3 reads TGTGCCAGCAGTGAATGGCACCGGGGAAGTGGGGAAAAACTGTTTTTT. Full variable domain (remainder filled in from reference TRBV25-1 and TRBJ1-4): EADIYQTPRYLVIGTGKKITLECSQTMGHDKMYWYQQDPGMELHLIHYSYGVNSTEKGDLSSESTVSRIRTEHFPLTLESARPSHTSQYLCASSEWHRGSGEKLFFGSGTQLSVL.

The chain couples TRBV4-1 to TRBJ2-1, with 12 bases matching TRBD2. The CDR3 contains 19 residues. J lost 4 bases, V lost 4 bases, and 14 bases had no gene match. Germline CDR1 reads MGHRA; CDR2 reads YSYEKL. DNA for the CDR3: TGCGCCAGCAGCCGCGGACTAGCGGGGCCACGCGGGGGGTACAATGAGCAGTTCTTC. Its translation: CASSRGLAGPRGGYNEQFF.

In DNA form, the CDR3 reads TGCGCCAGCAGTCAATTTGAACTCAGGGCGGACACTGAAGCTTTCTTT. As protein: CASSQFELRADTEAFF. This chain joins TRBV23-1 and TRBJ1-1; D is perhaps TRBD1 (5 bases). TRBV23-1 is identified as an open reading frame with a role that is uncertain. This CDR3 has 16 amino acids. The germline V and J ends were trimmed by 1 base and 3 bases, with 15 bases remaining between them.

The chain has TRBV5-4 and TRBJ2-7; 7 bases are a match to TRBD1. The CDR3 is 13 amino acids. The junction had 4 bases not matched to a gene; V was cut back by 4 bases and J by 3 bases. Germline CDR1 SGHNT, CDR2 YYREEE (reference sequence). In DNA form, the CDR3 reads TGTGCCAGCAGCCTATGGACAGGCTACGAGCAGTACTTC. Amino acid sequence: CASSLWTGYEQYF.

In this sample, this clone turned up once. The V call is TRBV7-6, the J call TRBJ2-3; a possible D gene is TRBD2 (5 bases). In germline, CDR1 is SGHVS, CDR2 FNYEAQ. V was trimmed by 3 bases and J by 4 bases, leaving 8 bases between them. There are 13 residues in the CDR3. DNA for the CDR3: TGTGCCAGCAGCTTTGACTATCCAGATACGCAGTATTTT. It specifies CASSFDYPDTQYF.

The chain is built from TRBV30 and TRBJ1-5; the D gene is possibly TRBD1 (5 bases). The germline CDR1 and CDR2 sequences are GTSNPN and SVGIG (reference sequence). Trimming cost V 5 bases and J 1 base, with 18 bases left between them. CDR3 length equals 16 residues. CDR3 bases: TGTGCCTGGGGATTCGGGGCCAGTTTGAGCAATCAGCCCCAGCATTTT. This gives the protein CAWGFGASLSNQPQHF.

The chain employs TRBV5-1 and TRBJ1-2; the match to TRBD1 covers 10 bases. Looked up from germline, CDR1 is SGHRS and CDR2 is YFSETQ. CDR3 length equals 15 residues. V lost 0 bases, J lost 7 bases, and 6 bases stayed unmatched. CDR3 nucleotide sequence: TGCGCCAGCAGCTTGGACCCCGGGACAGGGGTTGGCTACACCTTC. This sequence encodes CASSLDPGTGVGYTF.

The chain recombines TRBV4-1 with TRBJ2-4, with TRBD1 matching over 7 bases. With 2 bases clipped from V and 4 bases from J, the junction kept 14 bases outside the gene matches. The germline gives CDR1 MGHRA, CDR2 YSYEKL. The CDR3 covers 18 residues. The CDR3 here is CASSQPGQLRSLKNIQYF. The CDR3 DNA reads as TGCGCCAGCAGCCAACCGGGACAGCTCCGGTCCCTTAAAAACATTCAGTACTTC.

This clone was observed a single time. The junction does not match germline at one end; this may be a read error. As DNA, the CDR3 is TGTGCCAGCAGCGAGATAGCGGGAGGTTTT. This sequence encodes CASSEIAGGF. The rearrangement joins TRBV7-9 to TRBJ2-3, with TRBD2 matching over 10 bases. The CDR3 extends over 10 amino acids. Looked up from germline, CDR1 is SEHNR and CDR2 is FQNEAQ (reference sequence).

The chain joins TRBV6-5 to TRBJ2-2; a possible D gene is TRBD2 (5 bases). Germline loops: CDR1 MNHEY, CDR2 SVGAGI. The CDR3 is made up of 13 amino acids. The V gene lost 2 bases and the J gene lost 4 bases, with 5 bases spanning the gap. The CDR3 bases are TGTGCCAGCAGTTACGCGGGCACCGGGGAGCTGTTTTTT. Its protein is CASSYAGTGELFF.

V usage is TRBV7-2 and J usage is TRBJ2-5, with D tentatively TRBD1 (6 bases). V dropped 6 bases and J dropped 5 bases, with 22 bases sitting between them. The CDR3 runs to 16 residues. In germline, CDR1 is SGHTA, CDR2 FQGNSA. CDR3 in amino acids: CASSLAHGTRVETQYF. As DNA, the CDR3 is TGTGCCAGCAGTCTCGCCCATGGGACAAGGGTCGAGACCCAGTACTTC.

The chain is built from TRBV7-9 and TRBJ1-2, with D unresolved. The CDR3 totals 13 residues. CDR1 SEHNR and CDR2 FQNEAQ come from the germline V gene (reference sequence). V shed 1 base and J shed 2 bases, with 5 bases lying between them. The CDR3 DNA reads as TGTGCCAGCAGCTTAGGACCGAACTATGGCTACACCTTC. It encodes CASSLGPNYGYTF.

The chain joins TRBV6-5 to TRBJ1-5; 8 nucleotides agree with TRBD1. The trim removed 6 bases at V and 5 bases at J, leaving 6 bases unmatched. CDR1 and CDR2 (germline): MNHEY, SVGAGI. This CDR3 contains 14 residues. The CDR3 sequence is CASSPDREDQPQHF. The CDR3 DNA follows: TGTGCCAGCAGCCCGGACAGGGAAGATCAGCCCCAGCATTTT.

J is TRBJ2-1 and V is TRBV10-1; 7 bases are shared with TRBD2. The CDR3 extends over 15 amino acids. Looked up from germline, CDR1 is WNHNN and CDR2 is SYGVQD (reference sequence). Losses at the gene ends were 3 bases for V and 4 bases for J; bases not matched to a gene: 6. The DNA of the CDR3 is TGCGCCAGCAGTGATCAACGGGAGGTATACAATGAGCAGTTCTTC. Translated, it gives CASSDQREVYNEQFF.

The chain has TRBV5-4 and TRBJ2-7; tentative D call: TRBD2 (6 bases). V was shortened by 4 bases and J by 5 bases, with 10 bases between the two germline ends. The CDR3 sequence is 12 residues long. Germline values: CDR1 SGHNT, CDR2 YYREEE (reference sequence). The CDR3 region is CASSRGLDEQYF. The CDR3 DNA reads as TGTGCCAGCAGCCGGGGACTTGACGAGCAGTACTTC.

The chain employs TRBV6-5 and TRBJ1-2, with D maybe TRBD1 (6 bases). Germline CDR1 MNHEY, CDR2 SVGAGI. The V and J ends lost 4 bases and 5 bases respectively, with 20 bases between them. The CDR3 is made up of 16 amino acids. CDR3 DNA sequence: TGTGCCAGCAGTTCACTATTTGACAGGAGACGGTATGGCTACACCTTC. Encoded protein: CASSSLFDRRRYGYTF.

This clone was observed once. The chain joins TRBV6-5 to TRBJ1-1, with unresolved D. Germline lookup yields CDR1 MNHEY and CDR2 SVGAGI. This CDR3 is built from 15 residues. V lost 4 bases and J lost 5, with 17 bases in between. The CDR3, as DNA: TGTGCCAGCAGTTCCCTTACGAGGATTGGAACTGAAGCTTTCTTT. It is translated as CASSSLTRIGTEAFF.

V usage is TRBV6-1 and J usage is TRBJ2-7; perhaps TRBD2 as D (6 bases). This CDR3 contains 13 residues. CDR1 MNHNS and CDR2 SASEGT come from the germline V gene. The ends were cut back, 6 bases at V and 3 bases at J, with 12 bases in the middle. The CDR3 here is CASSGGPLYEQYF. In nucleotides, the CDR3 is TGTGCCAGCAGCGGAGGGCCCCTCTACGAGCAGTACTTC.